This TCR beta chain was sequenced during a study of tumor and adjacent non-tumor tissue in lung cancer. In the study overall: Approximately 4.2 million productive TCRbeta reads were obtained per sample on average.

This sample's RNA came from whole unsorted tissue. Many counts were recorded for this clonotype. The library came from three nested PCR rounds adapted from ARM-PCR protocols. TCRdb re-called the multiplex PCR reads through MiXCR, storing one row per CDR3 protein. The sample shows around 66,000 distinct CDR3 sequences, approximately 73% of them seen only once. The V end was cut by 4 bases, the J end by 7 bases, with 11 bases between. This CDR3 is 13 amino acids long. CDR1 is ENHRY, CDR2 SYGVKD, per germline. The sequence was collected from a man aged 55 to 70 with non-small cell lung cancer. Source material: lung tumor tissue. V is TRBV10-3 and J is TRBJ2-1, with D perhaps assigned TRBD1 or TRBD2 (5 bases each). CDR3 amino acids: CAISGDGTNEQFF. The CDR3 nucleotides are TGTGCCATCAGTGGGGACGGCACGAATGAGCAGTTCTTC.